This is a list of T cell receptor beta chains from one sample in a study of early T cells in non-severe SARS-CoV-2 infection. Via MiXCR, TCRdb re-called the 5' RACE reads, giving one row per CDR3 protein. The sample gives 55,000 to 80,000 distinct CDR3 sequences, roughly 9% of which show up once; 13% is in the top ten. Sample: whole blood, taken at baseline. These receptors were taken from an adult who was a healthcare worker with PCR-confirmed SARS-CoV-2 infection or an uninfected control (not recorded which). The CDR3 runs from the conserved cysteine through the conserved F or W. The D gene is left open where the match is weak. Clone size is stated in some rows and not others, as once, few, many or a class when expanded.

j_call | d_call | clone_size | v_call | cdr3_nt | cdr3_aa
TRBJ2-1 | - | few | TRBV12-5 | TGTGCTAGTGGTTCCACAACTAGCAACTACAATGAGCAGTTCTTC | CASGSTTSNYNEQFF
TRBJ2-1 | TRBD2 | many | TRBV11-2 | TGTGCCAGCAGCTTAGGGAGTTCTAGCGGCGATGAGCAGTTCTTC | CASSLGSSSGDEQFF
TRBJ1-5 | - | - | TRBV6-2/TRBV6-3 | TGTGCCAGCAGGCCCGATAATAGCAATCAGCCCCAGCATTTT | CASRPDNSNQPQHF
TRBJ2-7 | TRBD2 | many | TRBV7-2 | TGTGCCAGCGCCCTTAGCGGGGGAGACTACGAGCAGTACTTC | CASALSGGDYEQYF
TRBJ2-7 | TRBD1 | - | TRBV7-8 | TGTGCCAGCAGCTCACCCGGGACAGGGTGGGCGCAGTACTTC | CASSSPGTGWAQYF
TRBJ2-7 | TRBD1 | few | TRBV10-3 | TGTGCCATGGGACAGCTCTACGAGCAGTACTTC | CAMGQLYEQYF
TRBJ1-2 | - | many | TRBV12-3/TRBV12-4 | TGTGCCAGCAGTTACGATCACAGCTATGGCTACACCTTC | CASSYDHSYGYTF
TRBJ2-1 | TRBD2 | few | TRBV19 | TGTGCCAGTAGTATTAGCGGGGTAAACAATGAGCAGTTCTTC | CASSISGVNNEQFF
TRBJ1-4 | - | many | TRBV12-3/TRBV12-4 | TGTGCCAGCAGTTTGCAGTGGCCCTCTAATGAAAAACTGTTTTTT | CASSLQWPSNEKLFF
TRBJ2-3 | TRBD2 | - | TRBV5-1 | TGCGCCAGCAGCTTGGAAGCGGGATCAGATACGCAGTATTTT | CASSLEAGSDTQYF
TRBJ2-7 | - | - | TRBV18 | TGTGCCAGCTCACCCGGGCAGGGCCGTATGTCCTACGAGCAGTACTTC | CASSPGQGRMSYEQYF
TRBJ2-1 | - | - | TRBV12-3/TRBV12-4 | TGTGCCAGCAGTTTTTTCCTAGCGCCTTCTAAATGGGACAATGAGCAGTTCTTC | CASSFFLAPSKWDNEQFF
TRBJ2-7 | - | few | TRBV30 | TGTGCCATCGGACAGTCCTCTGCCCAGCAGTACTTC | CAIGQSSAQQYF
TRBJ2-7 | TRBD1 | many | TRBV7-9 | TGTGCCAGCAGCTCGACAGGGAGAACCGCAAACGAGCAGTACTTC | CASSSTGRTANEQYF
TRBJ2-3 | - | few | TRBV7-6 | TGTGCCAGCAGCTTTTTATCGGCATCTAGCACAGATACGCAGTATTTT | CASSFLSASSTDTQYF
TRBJ1-2 | - | few | TRBV20-1 | TGCAGTGCTACGACAGCTAACTATGGCTACACCTTC | CSATTANYGYTF
TRBJ2-3 | TRBD2 | many | TRBV5-6 | TGTGCCAGCAGCTTGGAATACGCGGGAGCGGCGGCAGATACGCAGTATTTT | CASSLEYAGAAADTQYF
TRBJ2-1 | - | many | TRBV20-1 | TGCAGTGCGGCAGGAAACTACAATGAGCAGTTCTTC | CSAAGNYNEQFF
TRBJ2-1 | TRBD2 | many | TRBV7-9 | TGTGCCAGCATGGGCGGGAGACGAAATGAGCAGTTCTTC | CASMGGRRNEQFF
TRBJ2-7 | - | many | TRBV7-6 | TGTGCCAGCAGCTCTCGGACAGACGAGCAGTACTTC | CASSSRTDEQYF
TRBJ2-7 | - | many | TRBV18 | TGTGCCAGCTCAGCGATTATGGTCGACGAGCAGTACTTC | CASSAIMVDEQYF
TRBJ1-2 | TRBD1 | - | TRBV7-9 | TGTGCCAGCAGCTTAGGGGACAGAAACTCGGGCTACACCTTC | CASSLGDRNSGYTF
TRBJ2-3 | - | - | TRBV2 | TGTGCCAGCGGACTCCCGGGTACGCAGTATTTT | CASGLPGTQYF
TRBJ2-5 | - | few | TRBV7-9 | TGTGCCAGCTTCGCCGGGCCAAGCGAGACCCAGTACTTC | CASFAGPSETQYF
TRBJ1-2 | - | - | TRBV29-1 | TGCAGCGTGGGTTCAGGAAACTATGGCTACACCTTC | CSVGSGNYGYTF
TRBJ2-7 | - | many | TRBV7-6 | TGTGCCAGCAGCTCCGGGAGCGGAGGGGGTTACGAGCAGTACTTC | CASSSGSGGGYEQYF
TRBJ2-7 | TRBD1 | many | TRBV7-6 | TGTGCCAGCAGCTTATCACAGGGGCCCTCCTACGAGCAGTACTTC | CASSLSQGPSYEQYF
TRBJ1-1 | TRBD1 | few | TRBV7-2 | TGTGCCAGCAGCCTATCAGACAGGGGGATGAACACTGAAGCTTTCTTT | CASSLSDRGMNTEAFF
TRBJ2-1 | - | many | TRBV29-1 | TGCAGCGTTTCGGTTGACCCGTACAGTAATGAGCAGTTCTTC | CSVSVDPYSNEQFF
TRBJ2-7 | TRBD1 | - | TRBV5-5 | TGTGCCAGCAGGCGTACCGGGACAGCGAACTCCTACGAGCAGTACTTC | CASRRTGTANSYEQYF
TRBJ2-1 | - | many | TRBV18 | TGTGCCAGCTCCCCGTCGAATGAGCAGTTCTTC | CASSPSNEQFF
TRBJ2-1 | TRBD2 | many | TRBV6-6 | TGTGCCAGCAGCCCTAGCGGGAGGGGCACTGAGCAGTTCTTC | CASSPSGRGTEQFF
TRBJ2-1 | TRBD1 | - | TRBV19 | TGTGCCAGTAGTATAGGGGGACAGGGATACAATGAGCAGTTCTTC | CASSIGGQGYNEQFF
TRBJ2-1 | - | many | TRBV7-6 | TGTGCCAGCAGCGCCCGGGACAATGAGCAGTTCTTC | CASSARDNEQFF
TRBJ1-2 | - | - | TRBV5-6 | TGTGCCAGCAGCGAGAACAACCTAGGCTATGGCTACACCTTC | CASSENNLGYGYTF
TRBJ2-1 | - | - | TRBV7-9 | TGTGCCAGCACGGGAGACCCTTCCTACAATGAGCAGTTCTTC | CASTGDPSYNEQFF
TRBJ2-1 | TRBD2 | - | TRBV29-1 | TGCAGCGTTGTTTGGGAGGGTCTCACCTCCTACAATGAGCAGTTCTTC | CSVVWEGLTSYNEQFF
TRBJ1-6 | - | few | TRBV5-1 | TGCGCCAGCAGCTTGGATGGGGGCAGATCACCCCTCCACTTT | CASSLDGGRSPLHF
TRBJ2-4 | TRBD2 | many | TRBV7-2 | TGTGCCAGCAGCTTAGGCCGGCTAGCGGGAGGGGTAAACATTCAGTACTTC | CASSLGRLAGGVNIQYF
TRBJ1-5 | - | - | TRBV18 | TGTGCCAGCTCACGCGCTGACAATCAGCCCCAGCATTTT | CASSRADNQPQHF
TRBJ2-1 | - | - | TRBV6-5 | TGTGCCAGCAGTTACTCCCCAGGGAGCTCCTACAATGAGCAGTTCTTC | CASSYSPGSSYNEQFF
TRBJ2-7 | - | few | TRBV19 | TGTGCCAGTAGTACCGGGACGGGGGCACGCGAGCAGTACTTC | CASSTGTGAREQYF
TRBJ2-3 | - | many | TRBV29-1 | TGCAGCGTTGATCACAGGACACACACAGATACGCAGTATTTT | CSVDHRTHTDTQYF
TRBJ2-1 | TRBD2 | few | TRBV19 | TGTGCCAGTAGGGGACTAGCGGCCAATGAGCAGTTCTTC | CASRGLAANEQFF
TRBJ2-3 | - | few | TRBV7-3 | TGTGCCAGCAGCTCAGCCTTTGGAGATACGCAGTATTTT | CASSSAFGDTQYF
TRBJ1-2 | - | few | TRBV18 | TGTGCCAGCTCATATGGAAGGGGGGACTATGGCTACACCTTC | CASSYGRGDYGYTF
TRBJ2-7 | TRBD1 | few | TRBV11-3 | TGTGCCAGCAGCTTAGAGGGACAGTCCTACGAGCAGTACTTC | CASSLEGQSYEQYF
TRBJ1-4 | - | few | TRBV7-2 | TGTGCCAGCAGCGATACATTTGAGACGCATGAAAAACTGTTTTTT | CASSDTFETHEKLFF
TRBJ1-2 | TRBD1 | many | TRBV4-2 | TGTGCCAGCAGCCCGAGCCTCCGGGACAGCCTCTATGGCTACACCTTC | CASSPSLRDSLYGYTF
TRBJ2-7 | - | - | TRBV20-1 | TGCAGTGCTAGGGGTATTCTTGGGGGGTTTACCTACGAGCAGTACTTC | CSARGILGGFTYEQYF
TRBJ2-5 | - | few | TRBV19 | TGTGCCAGTAGAGATAGAGGATCCGAGCCCCAAGAGACCCAGTACTTC | CASRDRGSEPQETQYF